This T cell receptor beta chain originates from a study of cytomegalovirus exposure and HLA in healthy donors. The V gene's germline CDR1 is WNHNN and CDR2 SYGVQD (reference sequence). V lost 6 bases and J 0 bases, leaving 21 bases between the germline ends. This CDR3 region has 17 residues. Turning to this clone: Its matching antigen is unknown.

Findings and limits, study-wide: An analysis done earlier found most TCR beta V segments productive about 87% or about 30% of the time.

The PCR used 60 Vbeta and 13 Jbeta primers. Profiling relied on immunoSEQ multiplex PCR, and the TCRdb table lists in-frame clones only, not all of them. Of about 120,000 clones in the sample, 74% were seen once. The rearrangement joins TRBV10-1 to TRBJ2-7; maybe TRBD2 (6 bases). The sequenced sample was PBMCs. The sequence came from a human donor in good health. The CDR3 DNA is TGCGCCAGCAGCCCGACCGGGAGACAGTTTGGCTCCTACGAGCAGTACTTC. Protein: CASSPTGRQFGSYEQYF.